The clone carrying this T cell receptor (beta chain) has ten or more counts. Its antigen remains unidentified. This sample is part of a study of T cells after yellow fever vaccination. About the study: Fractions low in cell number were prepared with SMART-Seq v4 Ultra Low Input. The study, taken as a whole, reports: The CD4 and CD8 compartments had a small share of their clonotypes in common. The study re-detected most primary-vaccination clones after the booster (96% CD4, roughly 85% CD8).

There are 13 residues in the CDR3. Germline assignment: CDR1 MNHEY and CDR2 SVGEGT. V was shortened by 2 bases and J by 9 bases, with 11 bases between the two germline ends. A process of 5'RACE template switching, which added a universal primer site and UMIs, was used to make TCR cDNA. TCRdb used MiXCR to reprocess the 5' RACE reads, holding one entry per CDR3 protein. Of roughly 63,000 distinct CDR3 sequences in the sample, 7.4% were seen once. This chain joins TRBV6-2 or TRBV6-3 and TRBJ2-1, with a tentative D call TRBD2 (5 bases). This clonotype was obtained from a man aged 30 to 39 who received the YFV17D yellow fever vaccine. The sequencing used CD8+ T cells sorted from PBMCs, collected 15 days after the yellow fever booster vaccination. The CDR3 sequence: CASSYREWVEQFF. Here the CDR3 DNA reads TGTGCCAGCAGTTACAGGGAGTGGGTTGAGCAGTTCTTC.